The 9 T cell receptor beta chains reported below all come from one sample, sequenced in a study of T-cell reconstitution after alpha-beta-depleted transplantation in children. Researchers prepared the TCRbeta library using unique molecular identifiers, the study reports. In TCRdb, the PCR reads were re-called with MiXCR into one record per CDR3 protein. The sample contains some 600,000 distinct CDR3 sequences, about an eighth of which appear only once. Sequenced here: PBMCs, mostly from graft donor cells, sampled 360 days after TCRalphabeta/CD19-depleted stem cell transplant. The receptors shown here come from a male patient between 5 and 17 years old who had a stem cell transplant for acute myeloid leukemia, so the T cells may come from the graft donor.

This clonotype showed up just a few times. The chain uses TRBV4-3 and TRBJ2-5, with 9 bases fitting TRBD2. The CDR3 length is 15 residues. Trimming removed 2 bases from V and 4 bases from J; junction bases left unmatched: 5. The germline V gene encodes CDR1 LGHNA and CDR2 YSLEER. This chain's CDR3 is CASSQTREGGETQYF. CDR3 in DNA: TGCGCCAGCAGCCAAACGCGGGAGGGAGGAGAGACCCAGTACTTC.

The V call is TRBV12-3 or TRBV12-4, the J call TRBJ2-1, with D possibly being TRBD1 (6 bases). The CDR3 is made up of 16 amino acids. V gave up 5 bases and J gave up 3 bases, with 17 bases separating them. In nucleotides, the CDR3 is TGTGCCAGCAGTCGCTATACAGGGATCAACTACAATGAGCAGTTCTTC. Translating gives CASSRYTGINYNEQFF.

In this sample, this clonotype turned up a few times. CDR3 sequence (DNA): TGTGCCAGCAGTCGTAGCGGAACCCCTTCCAAAAACATTCAGTACTTC. Translated: CASSRSGTPSKNIQYF. The V and J genes are TRBV28 and TRBJ2-4; perhaps TRBD2 as D (6 bases). Germline V gives CDR1 MDHEN, CDR2 SYDVKM. Trimming took 5 bases from V and 2 from J, leaving 16 bases between them. The CDR3 contains 16 residues.

The chain combines TRBV16 with TRBJ2-5; 9 bases fit TRBD1. V gave up 3 bases and J gave up 4 bases; unmatched junction bases: 9. The germline V gene encodes CDR1 KGHSY and CDR2 FQNENV. The length of the CDR3 is 16 residues. CDR3 coding DNA: TGTGCCAGCAGCCAGTACTCACAGGGGGCCGGAGAGACCCAGTACTTC. This encodes CASSQYSQGAGETQYF.

This sequence joins TRBV12-3 or TRBV12-4 and TRBJ2-2, with TRBD2 matching over 11 bases. After removal of 1 base from V and 7 bases from J, the junction contained 5 bases not matched to a gene. The CDR3 has 16 residues. The CDR3 loop is CASSLGLAGLGGELFF. Written as DNA, the CDR3 is TGTGCCAGCAGTTTAGGACTAGCGGGACTCGGCGGGGAGCTGTTTTTT.

The J gene is TRBJ2-3, the V gene TRBV21-1. TRBV21-1 is deemed a pseudogene. The CDR3 has 12 amino acids. CDR3 DNA: TGTGCCAGCAGCCTGTGCACAGATACGCAGTATTTT. Translating it yields CASSLCTDTQYF.

There are many counts of this clonotype. The chain recombines TRBV4-3 with TRBJ2-2, with 8 bases identical to TRBD2. Germline V CDR1 and CDR2: LGHNA, YSLEER. The V and J ends lost 0 bases and 5 bases, in that order; junction bases with no gene match: 11. This CDR3 has 18 residues. In DNA form, the CDR3 reads TGCGCCAGCAGCCAAGATAGGCTGACTAGCGCCGTAACCGGGGAGCTGTTTTTT. Protein product: CASSQDRLTSAVTGELFF.

This clonotype was counted a few times. V is TRBV11-2 and J is TRBJ2-1, with 11 bases that match TRBD2. Germline V lookup: CDR1 SGHAT, CDR2 FQNNGV. Trimming took 6 bases from V and 8 from J; bases not matched to a gene: 12. This CDR3 contains 16 residues. The CDR3 nucleotides are TGTGCCAGCAGGAGGCGGACTAGCGGGCGGGTGGATGAGCAGTTCTTC. Residues: CASRRRTSGRVDEQFF.

This clonotype has ten or more counts. The chain links TRBV12-3 or TRBV12-4 to TRBJ2-1; a possible D gene is TRBD2 (5 bases). The CDR3 runs to 15 residues. Trimming took off 3 bases at V and 1 base at J, with 10 bases between the two ends. CDR3 region: CASSLGVVSYNEQFF. The CDR3 region has the DNA TGTGCCAGCAGTTTGGGAGTTGTTTCCTACAATGAGCAGTTCTTC.